Listed here is a single T cell receptor (beta chain). No antigen is known for it. The sample holds no much larger clone one base away, and base qualities are not on file. CDR1 is given as SGDLS and CDR2 as YYNGEE, both from the germline V gene. From the cysteine through the phenylalanine, the CDR3 covers 16 amino acids. Just CDR3 DNA is preserved here, 48 bases in frame from base 1. V ends up 4 bases short and J 1 base short, with an unmatched junction base count of 8. The data originate from a study of somatic mutations in cytotoxic T cells in rheumatoid arthritis (dated by TCRdb to about 2017). For the wider study: Patient peripheral blood (just under 31 ml EDTA) was drawn right after diagnosis and before any treatment started. Some T-cell populations stained with V beta antibodies were sorted by flow on a FACSAria II or Sony SH800 to nearly 100% purity, with sorted V beta1+ cells additionally subjected to TCRB sequencing. The study asked whether expanded CD8+ T-cell clones in newly diagnosed, untreated rheumatoid arthritis carry somatic mutations, and used TCRB deep sequencing to characterize clonality. TCRB deep sequencing covered roughly 60 patients with rheumatoid arthritis along with 20 to 25 healthy controls. The median ages of the patient and control groups were essentially identical.

On an AutoMACS, CD4+ and CD8+ cells were isolated via positive magnetic bead selection, and their purity was verified by flow cytometry. A TCR V beta antibody panel was used in flow cytometry to screen first for clonal expansions, which were then characterized by TCRB deep sequencing of sorted CD8+ fractions. Peripheral blood mononuclear cells were obtained using density gradient separation with Ficoll-Paque PLUS. Nucleospin Tissue or Tissue XS kits were used to extract DNA from CD4-enriched, CD8-enriched or PBMC samples, and a Qubit 2.0 fluorometer was used for quantification. Sequencing of TCRB CDR3 was done on genomic DNA with the immunoSEQ assay. In the original analysis: Patient CD8+ clones larger than 1% were compared against published virus-specific TCRB sequences, and only a few matched. Analyses were restricted to productive TCRB rearrangements. A clone was defined by a unique TCRB CDR3 sequence, and clonality was computed as a productive clonality index based on Shannon entropy. To calculate repertoire overlap between two samples, the template counts of each clone were considered relative to each sample's total templates. V-gene usage from TCRB sequencing and V-gene usage measured by flow cytometry were correlated (Spearman r of 0.61). TCRdb took this table from immuneACCESS and kept in-frame rearrangements with V and J called. Such tables lack part of the clones; where checked against another copy, unresolved V genes explain under half of the gap, and the rest is unexplained. That table is the source of V, J and clone size, and D and trimming were worked out from the DNA. For this sample the table gives 15,000 to 20,000 clones, of which roughly 82% were detected only once. About 17% of the sample comes from the top ten.

What the study reported, not specific to this receptor: No adjustment for multiple comparisons was made for the slight TRBV07 underrepresentation in patients. Healthy controls showed no age-related increase in CD8+ clonality, whereas patients did (Spearman r ~ 0.49). In 8 of 65 patients the largest CD8+ clone exceeded 20% of CD8+ cells, and several identical CD8+ TCRB sequences were shared between blood and synovial fluid. The expanded CD8+ clones had unknown antigen targets, and not appearing in virus-specific databases did not rule out that they were virus-specific. CD8+ T-cell clonality did not differ significantly between rheumatoid arthritis patients and age-matched healthy controls.

The sample consisted of CD8+ T cells sorted from blood. The receptor comes from a woman aged 45-65 years with rheumatoid arthritis. This sequence uses TRBV9 and TRBJ2-1, and 7 junction bases match TRBD2. For the CDR3, the sequence is CASSPSQRGSYNEQFF. The DNA sequence is TGTGCCAGCAGCCCTAGTCAGCGGGGATCCTACAATGAGCAGTTCTTC.